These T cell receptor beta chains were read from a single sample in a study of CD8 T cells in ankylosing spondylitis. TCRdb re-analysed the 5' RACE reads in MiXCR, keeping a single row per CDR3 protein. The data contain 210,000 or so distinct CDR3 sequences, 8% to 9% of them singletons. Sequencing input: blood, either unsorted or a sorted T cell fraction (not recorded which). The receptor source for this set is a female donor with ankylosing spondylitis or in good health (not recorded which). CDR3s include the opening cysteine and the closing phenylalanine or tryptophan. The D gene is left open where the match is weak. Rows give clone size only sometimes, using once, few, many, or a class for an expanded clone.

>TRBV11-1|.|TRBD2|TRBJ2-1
CASTLLAPYNEQFF
TGTGCCAGCACCCTACTAGCGCCCTACAATGAGCAGTTCTTC
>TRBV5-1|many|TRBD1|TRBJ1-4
CASGPGTGGNEKLFF
TGCGCCAGCGGTCCAGGGACAGGGGGAAATGAAAAACTGTTTTTT
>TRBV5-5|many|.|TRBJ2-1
CASSFLASLLSSYNEQFF
TGTGCCAGCAGCTTTCTAGCGTCCTTACTTAGCTCCTACAATGAGCAGTTCTTC
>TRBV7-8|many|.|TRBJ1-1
CASSVPPEGLNTEAFF
TGTGCCAGCAGCGTCCCCCCTGAGGGGCTGAACACTGAAGCTTTCTTT
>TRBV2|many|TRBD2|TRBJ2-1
CASITGRGADGEQFF
TGTGCCAGCATTACCGGGCGGGGGGCGGACGGTGAGCAGTTCTTC
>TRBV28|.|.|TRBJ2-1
CAGIRARRDNEQFF
TGTGCCGGCATCCGGGCGAGGAGGGACAATGAGCAGTTCTTC
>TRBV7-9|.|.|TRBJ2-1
CASSLASQSEQFF
TGTGCCAGCAGCTTAGCGTCCCAGAGTGAGCAGTTCTTC
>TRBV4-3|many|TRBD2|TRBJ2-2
CASSQDGLAGNTGELFF
TGCGCCAGCAGCCAAGATGGACTAGCGGGGAACACCGGGGAGCTGTTTTTT
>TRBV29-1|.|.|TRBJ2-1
CSVEDLGEQSSYNEQFF
TGCAGCGTTGAAGATCTTGGGGAGCAGAGCTCCTACAATGAGCAGTTCTTC
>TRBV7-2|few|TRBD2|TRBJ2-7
CASSFTGGYEQYF
TGTGCCAGCAGCTTCACGGGAGGGTACGAGCAGTACTTC
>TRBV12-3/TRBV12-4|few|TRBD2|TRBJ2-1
CASSRDLAGGPNEQFF
TGTGCCAGCAGTCGGGATTTAGCGGGAGGGCCCAATGAGCAGTTCTTC
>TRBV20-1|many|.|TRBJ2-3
CSASWGAPQYF
TGCAGTGCTAGTTGGGGAGCACCCCAGTATTTT
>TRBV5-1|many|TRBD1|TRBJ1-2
CASSPRQGAAPFYGYTF
TGCGCCAGCAGCCCCCGACAGGGAGCTGCCCCTTTCTATGGCTACACCTTC
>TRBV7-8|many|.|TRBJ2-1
CASRKAPRGSYNEQFF
TGTGCCAGCAGAAAGGCCCCTCGGGGATCCTACAATGAGCAGTTCTTC
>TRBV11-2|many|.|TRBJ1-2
CASSLSRNNYGYTF
TGTGCCAGCAGCTTATCACGGAATAACTATGGCTACACCTTC
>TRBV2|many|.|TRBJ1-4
CASSESTPLRGQRPLADEKLFF
TGTGCCAGCAGTGAATCGACCCCCCTCAGGGGTCAACGACCTTTGGCGGATGAAAAACTGTTTTTT
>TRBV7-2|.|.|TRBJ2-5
CASSLGGARLQETQYF
TGTGCCAGCAGCTTAGGGGGGGCGCGGCTACAAGAGACCCAGTACTTC
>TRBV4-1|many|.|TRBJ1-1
CASSLAGQSNTEAFF
TGCGCCAGCAGCCTAGCGGGACAATCGAACACTGAAGCTTTCTTT
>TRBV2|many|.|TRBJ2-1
CASSASSWGNEQFF
TGTGCCAGCAGTGCCTCCAGCTGGGGCAATGAGCAGTTCTTC
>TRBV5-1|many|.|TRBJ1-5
CASSLEGFGQPQHF
TGCGCCAGCAGCTTGGAGGGGTTCGGGCAGCCCCAGCATTTT
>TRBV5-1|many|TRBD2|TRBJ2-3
CASSLSSSGGRDTQYF
TGCGCCAGCAGCTTATCCTCTAGCGGGGGCCGAGATACGCAGTATTTT
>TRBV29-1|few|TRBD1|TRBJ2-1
CSVGPPSGQVSNEQFF
TGCAGCGTGGGCCCCCCCTCGGGACAGGTTTCCAATGAGCAGTTCTTC
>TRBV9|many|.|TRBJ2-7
CASSVEHTSYEQYF
TGTGCCAGCAGCGTAGAGCACACTTCCTACGAGCAGTACTTC
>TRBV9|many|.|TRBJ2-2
CASSLGGPGELFF
TGTGCCAGCAGCCTCGGAGGGCCCGGGGAGCTGTTTTTT
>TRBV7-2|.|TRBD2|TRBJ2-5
CASSSRTSGLETQYF
TGTGCCAGCAGCTCCCGGACTAGCGGCTTAGAGACCCAGTACTTC
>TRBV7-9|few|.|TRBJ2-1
CASSSRPPLYNEQFF
TGTGCCAGCAGCTCCAGGCCCCCCCTCTACAATGAGCAGTTCTTC
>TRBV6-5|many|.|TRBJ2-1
CASSYSPPGRSNNEQFF
TGTGCCAGCAGTTACTCCCCGCCAGGCCGCTCCAACAATGAGCAGTTCTTC
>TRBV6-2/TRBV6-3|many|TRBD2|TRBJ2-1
CASSYSSGSNPINEQFF
TGTGCCAGCAGTTACTCTAGCGGGAGTAATCCTATCAATGAGCAGTTCTTC
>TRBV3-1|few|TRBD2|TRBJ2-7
CPSSRGGAGTTYEQYF
TGTCCCAGCAGCCGGGGGGGGGCAGGTACAACCTACGAGCAGTACTTC
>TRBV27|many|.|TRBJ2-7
CASSIDGTYEQYF
TGTGCCAGCAGTATAGACGGTACCTACGAGCAGTACTTC
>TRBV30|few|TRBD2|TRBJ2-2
CAWTLGPGLGAGELFF
TGTGCCTGGACCTTAGGTCCGGGACTAGGGGCCGGGGAGCTGTTTTTT
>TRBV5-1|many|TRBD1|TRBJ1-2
CASSLNGQGPNYGYTF
TGCGCCAGCAGCTTGAACGGACAGGGCCCTAACTATGGCTACACCTTC